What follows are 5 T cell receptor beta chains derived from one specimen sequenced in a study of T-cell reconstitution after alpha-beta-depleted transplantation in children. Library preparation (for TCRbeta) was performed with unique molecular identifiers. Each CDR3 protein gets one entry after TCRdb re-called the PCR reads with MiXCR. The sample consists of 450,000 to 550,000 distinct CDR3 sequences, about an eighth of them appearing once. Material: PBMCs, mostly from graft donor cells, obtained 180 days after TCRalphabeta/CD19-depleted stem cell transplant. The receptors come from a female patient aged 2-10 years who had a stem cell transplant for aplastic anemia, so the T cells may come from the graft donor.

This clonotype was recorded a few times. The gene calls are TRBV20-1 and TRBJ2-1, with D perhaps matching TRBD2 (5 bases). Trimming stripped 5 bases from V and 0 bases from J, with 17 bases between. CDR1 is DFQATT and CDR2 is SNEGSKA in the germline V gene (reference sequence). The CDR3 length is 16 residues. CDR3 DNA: TGCAGTGCTCGGAATCTTAGAGGGAGCTCCTACAATGAGCAGTTCTTC. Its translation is CSARNLRGSSYNEQFF.

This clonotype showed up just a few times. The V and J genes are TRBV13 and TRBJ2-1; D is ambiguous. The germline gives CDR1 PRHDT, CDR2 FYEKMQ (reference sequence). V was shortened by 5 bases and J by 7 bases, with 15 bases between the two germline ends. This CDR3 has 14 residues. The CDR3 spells CASSGTVSSNEQFF. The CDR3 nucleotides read TGTGCCAGCAGCGGCACCGTTTCTTCGAATGAGCAGTTCTTC.

CDR3 protein: CAWSPGFKNIQYF. DNA of the CDR3: TGTGCCTGGAGTCCGGGTTTTAAAAACATTCAGTACTTC. The chain carries TRBV30 and TRBJ2-4; D unclear. The CDR3 loop spans 13 amino acids. The germline gives CDR1 GTSNPN, CDR2 SVGIG (reference sequence). V was pared by 2 bases and J by 4 bases, with 9 bases between.

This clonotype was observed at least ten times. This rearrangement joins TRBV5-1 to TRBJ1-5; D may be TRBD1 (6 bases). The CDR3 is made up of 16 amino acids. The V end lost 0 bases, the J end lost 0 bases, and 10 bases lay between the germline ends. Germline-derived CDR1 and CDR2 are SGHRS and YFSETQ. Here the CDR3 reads CASSLGTADSNQPQHF. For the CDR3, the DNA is TGCGCCAGCAGCTTGGGGACAGCGGATAGCAATCAGCCCCAGCATTTT.

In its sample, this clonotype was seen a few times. The CDR3 loop is CASSKWTGEGETQYF. The CDR3 nucleotides are TGTGCCAGCAGCAAATGGACAGGGGAGGGGGAGACCCAGTACTTC. V and J are TRBV7-7 and TRBJ2-5; 9 bases fit TRBD1. The CDR3 has 15 residues. The V gene's germline CDR1 is SSHAT and CDR2 FNYEAQ (reference sequence). V lost 5 bases and J lost 5; bases outside the gene matches: 9.